The TCR beta chain described here comes from a study of blood T cells in healthy people across ages. General observations from the study: Strong correlation existed between TCR beta diversity and naive T cell percentage.

PCR was performed a second time for about 7 to 11 cycles using a sample-barcoded 5' primer and a J-beta primer mix. TCRdb itself ran the 5' RACE reads through MiXCR, one entry per CDR3 protein. The sample includes about 680,000 distinct CDR3 sequences, over 45% seen only once; the top ten take roughly 30%. Germline values: CDR1 SGHTA, CDR2 FQGNSA. The CDR3 loop spans 15 amino acids. The V gene lost 1 base and the J gene lost 3 bases, with 12 bases spanning the gap. Remarks on this clonotype: The antigen is undetermined.

The V gene is TRBV7-2, the J gene TRBJ1-1; maybe TRBD1 (6 bases). Specimen: blood. The sequence came from a woman aged 60 to 75 in good health. Written as DNA, the CDR3 is TGTGCCAGCAGCTTAGGGGGGCAGGGGTACACTGAAGCTTTCTTT. It translates to CASSLGGQGYTEAFF.